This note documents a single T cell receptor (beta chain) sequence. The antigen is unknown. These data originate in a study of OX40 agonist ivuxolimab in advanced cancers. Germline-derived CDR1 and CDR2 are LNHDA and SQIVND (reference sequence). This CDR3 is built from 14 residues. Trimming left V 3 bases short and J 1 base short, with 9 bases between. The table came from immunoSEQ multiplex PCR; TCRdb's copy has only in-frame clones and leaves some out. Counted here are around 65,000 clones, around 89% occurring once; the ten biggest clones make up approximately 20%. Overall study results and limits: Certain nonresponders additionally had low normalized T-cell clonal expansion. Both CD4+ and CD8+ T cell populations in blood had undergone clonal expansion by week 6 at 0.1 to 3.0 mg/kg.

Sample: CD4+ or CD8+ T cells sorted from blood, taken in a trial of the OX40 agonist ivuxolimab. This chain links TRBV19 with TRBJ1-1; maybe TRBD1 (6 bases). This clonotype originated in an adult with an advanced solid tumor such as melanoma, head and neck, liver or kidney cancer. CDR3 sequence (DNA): TGTGCCAGTAGTATTGGGGGCCCGAACACTGAAGCTTTCTTT. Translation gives CASSIGGPNTEAFF.